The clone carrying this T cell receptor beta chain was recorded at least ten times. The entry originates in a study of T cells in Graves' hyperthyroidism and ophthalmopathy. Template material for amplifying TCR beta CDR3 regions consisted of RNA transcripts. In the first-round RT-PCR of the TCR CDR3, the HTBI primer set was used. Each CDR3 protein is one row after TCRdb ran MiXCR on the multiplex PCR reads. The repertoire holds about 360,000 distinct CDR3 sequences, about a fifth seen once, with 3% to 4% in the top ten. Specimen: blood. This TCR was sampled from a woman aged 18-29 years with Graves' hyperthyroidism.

CDR3 DNA: TGCGCCAGCAGCCAAGGTCCCAAAGGGGTGAACTATGGCTACACCTTC. Protein product: CASSQGPKGVNYGYTF. The chain combines TRBV4-1 with TRBJ1-2; D possibly corresponds to TRBD1 (5 bases). Looked up from germline, CDR1 is MGHRA and CDR2 is YSYEKL. Trimming cost V 1 base and J 2 bases, with 14 bases left between them. The CDR3 contains 16 residues.